This is a list of T cell receptor beta chains from one sample in a study of cytomegalovirus exposure and HLA in healthy donors. The assay was immunoSEQ multiplex PCR, and TCRdb's table has in-frame clones only and misses some. The data show about 94,000 clones, 6.5% to 8% seen once. The sequencing sample was made of PBMCs. These receptors were obtained from a man over 45 in good health and CMV-seronegative. Both conserved end residues are part of each CDR3. Each record gives: J gene, V gene, D gene, clone size, CDR3 DNA, CDR3 protein. A D gene is named only where the DNA matches it firmly. Clone size is not always given. Where it is, it says once, few, many or a class for expanded clones.

J: TRBJ2-1
V: TRBV4-3
D: TRBD2
size: NA
DNA: TGCGCCAGCAGCCACAAGGCTAGCGGGAAAAACAATGAGCAGTTCTTC
CDR3: CASSHKASGKNNEQFF

J: TRBJ2-7
V: TRBV27
D: TRBD1
size: few
DNA: TGTGCCTTCCGCCTGGTCAGGACAGGCTGCTACGAGCAGTACTTC
CDR3: CAFRLVRTGCYEQYF

J: TRBJ2-7
V: TRBV19
D: TRBD2
size: few
DNA: TGTGCCAGTAGTACCCGTGGGGGGGGCTCCTACGAGCAGTACTTC
CDR3: CASSTRGGGSYEQYF

J: TRBJ1-2
V: TRBV4-1
D: NA
size: NA
DNA: TGCGCCAGCAGCCCCCCGGGGGGCAGGGTTGACTATGGCTACACCTTC
CDR3: CASSPPGGRVDYGYTF

J: TRBJ2-7
V: TRBV10-1
D: NA
size: few
DNA: TGCGCCAGCAGTGATCGTCCGGGGTCCTACGAGCAGTACTTC
CDR3: CASSDRPGSYEQYF

J: TRBJ2-2
V: TRBV7-9
D: NA
size: few
DNA: TGTGCCAGCAGCCGGAACAGGGCGTCTCATCGAACCGGGGAGCTGTTTTTT
CDR3: CASSRNRASHRTGELFF

J: TRBJ2-5
V: TRBV5-6
D: TRBD2
size: NA
DNA: TGTGCCAGCAGCCCGGCCGGGGCGGCGGGAGTCGGAGAGACCCAGTACTTC
CDR3: CASSPAGAAGVGETQYF

J: TRBJ2-2
V: TRBV5-4
D: TRBD1
size: NA
DNA: TGTGCCAGCAGCCAAAGACAGGGGGACACCGGGGAGCTGTTTTTT
CDR3: CASSQRQGDTGELFF

J: TRBJ2-7
V: TRBV5-1
D: NA
size: few
DNA: TGCGCCAGCAGCTTGGGAGGTCTCGAGCAGTACTTC
CDR3: CASSLGGLEQYF

J: TRBJ2-1
V: TRBV11-3
D: TRBD2
size: few
DNA: TGTGCCAGCGGCGCGGGACTAGCGATTGGCAATGAGCAGTTCTTC
CDR3: CASGAGLAIGNEQFF

J: TRBJ1-2
V: TRBV15
D: TRBD1
size: few
DNA: TGTGCCACCAGCAGAGACTCCGGGACAGTGAGGGGCTACACCTTC
CDR3: CATSRDSGTVRGYTF

J: TRBJ2-2
V: TRBV29-1
D: NA
size: NA
DNA: TGCAGCGCCGGGTCGCTAGACAGCACCGGGGAGCTGTTTTTT
CDR3: CSAGSLDSTGELFF

J: TRBJ2-1
V: TRBV2
D: TRBD2
size: NA
DNA: TGTGCCAGCAGTGCAGACTATAGCGGGGGGACATTCACAATTGAGCAGTTCTTC
CDR3: CASSADYSGGTFTIEQFF

J: TRBJ1-1
V: TRBV6-1
D: NA
size: NA
DNA: TGTGCCAGCAGTGAAGCAGGTAGGGGGTTCAACACTGAAGCTTTCTTT
CDR3: CASSEAGRGFNTEAFF

J: TRBJ2-1
V: TRBV9
D: TRBD1
size: few
DNA: TGTGCCAGCAGCGTTGGGGGACAGAACAATGAGCAGTTCTTC
CDR3: CASSVGGQNNEQFF